Listed below are T cell receptor beta chains from one sample, sequenced in a study of cytomegalovirus exposure and HLA in healthy donors. Measured with immunoSEQ multiplex PCR; TCRdb has only the in-frame clones, and not every one. The data contain roughly 120,000 clones, 55% to 65% of them singletons. The source material was PBMCs. These receptors came from a woman in her twenties or thirties in good health and CMV-seronegative. Each CDR3 is given with its conserved first and last residue. D genes are given only for firm matches. Clone size is given for some rows only: seen once, a few or many times, or a class if the clone is expanded.

V,D,J,size,DNA,CDR3
TRBV9,TRBD1,TRBJ1-5,few,TGTGCCAGCAGCGTAGCAGGGACAGGAACTTATAGCAATCAGCCCCAGCATTTT,CASSVAGTGTYSNQPQHF
TRBV30,TRBD1,TRBJ1-1,NA,TGTGCCTGGGACCGGGGGCAGGGGGTATACGAAGCTTTCTTT,CAWDRGQGVYEAFF
TRBV5-1,TRBD2,TRBJ2-3,NA,TGCGCCAGCAGCTTGGGGACTAGCGGGAGGGAGACGCAGTATTTT,CASSLGTSGRETQYF
TRBV14,NA,TRBJ1-2,once,TGTGCCAGCAGCCACGCCCTGTCAGGGAGGGATGGCTACACCTTC,CASSHALSGRDGYTF
TRBV10-3,NA,TRBJ2-3,NA,TGTGCCATCAGTGAGAACAGGAAGAGCACAGATACGCAGTATTTT,CAISENRKSTDTQYF
TRBV13,NA,TRBJ2-3,NA,TGTGCCAGCAGCTCGCAGGAGGACTATCAAGATACGCAGTATTTT,CASSSQEDYQDTQYF
TRBV29-1,TRBD2,TRBJ2-1,few,TGCAGCGTTGAGTGGGGGGGTTTGTACAATGAGCAGTTCTTC,CSVEWGGLYNEQFF
TRBV6-1,TRBD1,TRBJ1-4,NA,TGTGCCAGCAGTGCAGGGGGCGCGAGGGTCGCGACTAATGAAAAACTGTTTTTT,CASSAGGARVATNEKLFF
TRBV5-4,TRBD2,TRBJ2-7,once,TGTGCCAGCAGCTCACTAGCGGGAGGGTCAGACGAGCAGTACTTC,CASSSLAGGSDEQYF
TRBV20-1,NA,TRBJ2-7,NA,TGCAGTGCTAGCTCCGCCTACGAGCAGTACTTC,CSASSAYEQYF
TRBV15,TRBD1,TRBJ2-4,NA,TGTGCCACCAGCAGAGATGACTGGACAGGGTTTGCCAAAAACATTCAGTACTTC,CATSRDDWTGFAKNIQYF
TRBV6-5,NA,TRBJ2-7,NA,TGTGCCAGCACTACATCCCGGGTTCACGAGCAGTACTTC,CASTTSRVHEQYF
TRBV30,TRBD2,TRBJ2-7,few,TGTGCCTGGAGCCGAGCCTCCGGACTAGCGAGATTC,CAWSRASGLARF
TRBV6-5,NA,TRBJ2-7,few,TGTGCCAGCAGTCCGGGACACTCCTACGAGCAGTACTTC,CASSPGHSYEQYF
TRBV7-3,NA,TRBJ2-3,NA,TGTGCCAGCAGCTTGGGGGCGAGCACAGATACGCAGTATTTT,CASSLGASTDTQYF
TRBV28,NA,TRBJ1-3,NA,TGTGCCAGCAGTTTCCAGGGGTCTGGAAACACCATATATTTT,CASSFQGSGNTIYF
TRBV15,TRBD2,TRBJ2-1,NA,TGTGCCACCAGCAGAGTCGGGGGGATCCTTGAGCAGTTCTTC,CATSRVGGILEQFF
TRBV19,NA,TRBJ2-1,NA,TGTGCCAGTAGTACCCTAGCGGAGCAGTTCTTC,CASSTLAEQFF